This T cell receptor (beta chain) appears in the sequencing data of a study of early T cells in non-severe SARS-CoV-2 infection. The overall study: Unsorted whole-blood RNA was sequenced in bulk, leaving chains unpaired.

Unique molecular identifiers were affixed to single, distinct cDNA molecules. TCRdb reprocessed the 5' RACE reads with MiXCR, giving one entry per CDR3 protein. The data show 30,000 to 40,000 distinct CDR3 sequences, around 4.1% seen once. A few counts support this clonotype. The sample was whole blood. The source of this sequence is an adult who was a healthcare worker with PCR-confirmed SARS-CoV-2 infection or an uninfected control (not recorded which).

The CDR3 DNA follows: TGTGCCAGCCGTTACTCAGGGTCCACCGGGGAGCTGTTTTTT. This encodes CASRYSGSTGELFF. The V call is TRBV25-1, the J call TRBJ2-2; possible D gene TRBD1, 5 bases. The V end lost 8 bases, the J end lost 4 bases, and 14 bases lay between the germline ends. In germline, CDR1 is MGHDK, CDR2 SYGVNS. This CDR3 spans 14 amino acids.